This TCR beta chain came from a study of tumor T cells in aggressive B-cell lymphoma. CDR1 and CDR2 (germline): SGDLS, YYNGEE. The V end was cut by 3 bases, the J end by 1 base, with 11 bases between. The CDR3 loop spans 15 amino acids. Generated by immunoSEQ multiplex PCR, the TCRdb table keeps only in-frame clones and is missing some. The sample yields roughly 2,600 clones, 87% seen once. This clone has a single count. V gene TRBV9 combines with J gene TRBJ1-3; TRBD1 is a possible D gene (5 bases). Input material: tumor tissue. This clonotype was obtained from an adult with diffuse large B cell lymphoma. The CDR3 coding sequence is TGTGCCAGCAGCGGAGACCGGGGGTCTGGAAACACCATATATTTT. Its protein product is CASSGDRGSGNTIYF. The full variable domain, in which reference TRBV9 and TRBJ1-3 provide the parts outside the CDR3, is DSGVTQTPKHLITATGQRVTLRCSPRSGDLSVYWYQQSLDQGLQFLIQYYNGEERAKGNILERFSAQQFPDLHSELNLSSLELGDSALYFCASSGDRGSGNTIYFGEGSWLTVV.